Listed here is a single T cell receptor beta chain. Its antigen is not identified. This sample stems from a study of shared clonotypes between healthy human individuals. Study-wide findings and caveats: Blood alone was sampled, and tissue repertoires likely differ. Sharing of clonotypes among donors was expected to vary with sequencing depth. The donor pool, a small one, limited the genetic and exposure-history diversity represented.

As processed by the authors: Because ImmunoSEQ provided only junction sequences with no quality scores, the filtering differed. The method was immunoSEQ multiplex PCR; TCRdb's version includes in-frame clones alone and lacks a portion of them. The V and J calls and clone size come from that table; D and trimming were worked out from the DNA. The sample shows 1,500,000 or so clones, just under 99% of them seen only once. This CDR3 contains 15 residues. The germline V and J ends were trimmed by 3 bases and 4 bases, with 13 bases remaining between them. Germline values: CDR1 SGHAT, CDR2 FQNNGV. The sequenced sample was naive CD4+ T cells sorted from blood. This sample's subset: CD45RA+ positively selected. The TCR sequence derives from a man aged 25 to 45 in good health. This sequence joins TRBV11-2 and TRBJ2-1; weak D call: TRBD1 (5 bases). CDR3 sequence: CASSFIQGRYNEQFF. CDR3 in DNA: TGTGCCAGCAGCTTTATTCAGGGAAGGTACAATGAGCAGTTCTTC.